This entry lists 3 T cell receptor beta chains sequenced from one sample in a study of blood T cell repertoires in COVID-19. Sequenced by immunoSEQ multiplex PCR; TCRdb stores in-frame clones only, minus some. In the table there are 150,000 to 200,000 clones, approximately 90% of which are singletons. Material: peripheral blood. All receptors derive from a woman at least 80 years old in a cohort sampled during active or convalescent COVID-19.

About this clone: Other nucleotide sequences in the sample specify the same CDR3. The chain links TRBV5-1 to TRBJ1-1; D is unclear. The CDR3 covers 14 residues. Per germline, CDR1 SGHRS and CDR2 YFSETQ. Trimming took 2 bases from V and 1 from J, leaving 9 bases between them. CDR3 sequence reads: CASSLGGTNTEAFF. The CDR3 region has the DNA TGCGCCAGCAGCTTAGGAGGAACGAACACTGAAGCTTTCTTT.

V usage is TRBV29-1 and J usage is TRBJ1-6; TRBD1 matches 7 bases. There are 15 residues in the CDR3. V was clipped by 4 bases and J by 7 bases; unmatched bases: 10. Per the germline V gene, CDR1 is SQVTM and CDR2 is ANQGSEA. CDR3: CSVAVGGQSNSPLHF. The CDR3 DNA sequence: TGCAGCGTTGCCGTTGGGGGACAGAGCAATTCACCCCTCCACTTT. The full variable domain, with the rest looked up from reference TRBV29-1 and TRBJ1-6, is SAVISQKPSRDICQRGTSLTIQCQVDSQVTMMFWYRQQPGQSLTLIATANQGSEATYESGFVIDKFPISRPNLTFSTLTVSNMSPEDSSIYLCSVAVGGQSNSPLHFGNGTRLTVT.

This clone was detected only once. The V call is TRBV24-1, the J call TRBJ2-5, with a possible D match to TRBD1 (6 bases). The length of the CDR3 is 15 residues. CDR1 and CDR2 from the germline V gene are KGHDR and SFDVKD. Trimming took off 3 bases at V and 4 bases at J, with 14 bases between the two ends. The CDR3 loop reads CATSDRTGWGETQYF. DNA of the CDR3: TGTGCCACCAGTGATCGAACAGGGTGGGGAGAGACCCAGTACTTC.